This TCR beta chain was sequenced during a study of cytomegalovirus exposure and HLA in healthy donors. Study-wide background: Later, an analysis reported that the 130 or so validation repertoires had used the same platform as the roughly 680 first-cohort repertoires. Points from the study as a whole: Most TCR sequences showed up rarely, but some public TCRs showed up in many donors. The tendency of first-cohort TCR clusters to co-occur in the 110 or so validation repertoires emerged from a later analysis. A few CMV-associated chains proved CMV antigen-specific in vitro.

On this clone itself: Its target is not known.

Libraries were prepared by immunoSEQ multiplex PCR; TCRdb keeps only in-frame clonotypes and omits some of them. Of a few hundred thousand clones in the sample, approximately 88% were seen once. Germline values: CDR1 MNHEY, CDR2 SVGAGI. V was cut by 6 bases and J by 3 bases, with 12 bases left in between. This CDR3 comprises 14 residues. This chain links TRBV6-5 with TRBJ1-5; D gene ambiguous. The clonotype originates from a woman aged 25 to 39 in good health and CMV-seropositive. Sequenced sample: PBMCs. This chain's CDR3 is CASSRGTINQPQHF. As DNA, the CDR3 is TGTGCCAGCAGCCGGGGTACAATCAATCAGCCCCAGCATTTT.